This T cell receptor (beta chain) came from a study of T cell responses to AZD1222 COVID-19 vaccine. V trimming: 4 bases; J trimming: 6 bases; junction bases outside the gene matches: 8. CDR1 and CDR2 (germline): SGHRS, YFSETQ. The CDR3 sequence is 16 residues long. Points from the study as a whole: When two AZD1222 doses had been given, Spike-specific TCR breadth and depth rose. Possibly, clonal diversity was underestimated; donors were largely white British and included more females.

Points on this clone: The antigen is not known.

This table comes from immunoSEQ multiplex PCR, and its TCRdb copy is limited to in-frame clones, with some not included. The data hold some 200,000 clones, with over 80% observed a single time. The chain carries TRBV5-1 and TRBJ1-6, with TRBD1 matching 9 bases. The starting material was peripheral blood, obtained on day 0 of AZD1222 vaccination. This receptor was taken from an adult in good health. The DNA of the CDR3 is TGCGCCAGCAGCAACGGACAGGGGAGCATTAATTCACCCCTCCACTTT. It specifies CASSNGQGSINSPLHF. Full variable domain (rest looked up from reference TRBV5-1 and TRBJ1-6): KAGVTQTPRYLIKTRGQQVTLSCSPISGHRSVSWYQQTPGQGLQFLFEYFSETQRNKGNFPGRFSGRQFSNSRSEMNVSTLELGDSALYLCASSNGQGSINSPLHFGNGTRLTVT.